This TCR beta chain was identified in a study of beta chain features in type 1 diabetes. A few counts support this clone. Its antigen is unidentified. The germline V gene encodes CDR1 MDHEN and CDR2 SYDVKM. The CDR3 spans 16 residues. V lost 3 bases and J lost 8, with 22 bases in between. Study-wide points: There was a moderate but significant shortening of TCRB CDR3s in all four CD4+ subsets of Type 1 diabetes patients.

Isolation of CD4+ naive, central memory, regulatory and stem cell-like memory cells was achieved by sorting via CD45RO/CCR7/CD25/CD127/CD95/CD27. Since all of the isolated RNA was reverse transcribed, expressed TCRB transcripts were what got sequenced. Sequencing used immunoSEQ multiplex PCR; TCRdb keeps in-frame clones, though not all of them. Of around 280,000 clones detected, over 14% appear once; the ten largest clones hold 0.015% to 0.017%. The receptor was isolated from a man between 18 and 29 years old with type 1 diabetes. The sequencing input was naive CD4+ T cells from blood. This chain joins TRBV28 and TRBJ1-2; D is unresolved. The CDR3 region is CASSFSGVLSQKGYTF. The DNA of the CDR3 is TGTGCCAGCAGTTTTAGTGGTGTATTGTCACAGAAGGGCTACACCTTC.